This T cell receptor (beta chain) was documented in a study of post-analysis software for immune sequencing data. Built from TCR beta cDNA, the libraries had unique molecular identifiers in them. Roughly 470,000 cDNA molecules came from about 1 to 10 million T cells. TCRdb re-called the PCR reads with MiXCR, one entry per CDR3 protein. Of hundreds of thousands of distinct CDR3 sequences listed, 55% to 70% are singletons. Trimming removed 8 bases at V and 0 bases at J, with 17 bases between. This CDR3 is built from 16 residues. Germline V gives CDR1 MNHEY, CDR2 SVGAGI. Overall study results and limits: TRBV5-6, TRBV5-1 and TRBV20-1 were among a few TRBV segments more frequent in patients than controls.

As for this clonotype: Antigen: not known.

The sequence came from a girl aged 2 to 9 with multiple sclerosis. The chain uses TRBV6-5 and TRBJ2-1, with D tentatively TRBD1 (6 bases). The sample was blood. The CDR3 is CASRQGTRSSYNEQFF. For the CDR3, the DNA is TGTGCCAGCCGCCAAGGGACAAGGAGCTCCTACAATGAGCAGTTCTTC.